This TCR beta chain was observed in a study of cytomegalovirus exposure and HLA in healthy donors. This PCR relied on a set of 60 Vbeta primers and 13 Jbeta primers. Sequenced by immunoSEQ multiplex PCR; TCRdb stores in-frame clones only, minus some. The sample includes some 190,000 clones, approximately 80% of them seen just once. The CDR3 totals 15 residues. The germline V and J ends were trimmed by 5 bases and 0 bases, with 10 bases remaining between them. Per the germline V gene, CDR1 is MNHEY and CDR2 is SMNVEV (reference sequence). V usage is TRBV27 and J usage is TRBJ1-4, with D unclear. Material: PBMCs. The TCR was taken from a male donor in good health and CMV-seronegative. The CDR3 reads CASSLGSTTNEKLFF. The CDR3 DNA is TGTGCCAGCAGTCTAGGAAGTACAACTAATGAAAAACTGTTTTTT.